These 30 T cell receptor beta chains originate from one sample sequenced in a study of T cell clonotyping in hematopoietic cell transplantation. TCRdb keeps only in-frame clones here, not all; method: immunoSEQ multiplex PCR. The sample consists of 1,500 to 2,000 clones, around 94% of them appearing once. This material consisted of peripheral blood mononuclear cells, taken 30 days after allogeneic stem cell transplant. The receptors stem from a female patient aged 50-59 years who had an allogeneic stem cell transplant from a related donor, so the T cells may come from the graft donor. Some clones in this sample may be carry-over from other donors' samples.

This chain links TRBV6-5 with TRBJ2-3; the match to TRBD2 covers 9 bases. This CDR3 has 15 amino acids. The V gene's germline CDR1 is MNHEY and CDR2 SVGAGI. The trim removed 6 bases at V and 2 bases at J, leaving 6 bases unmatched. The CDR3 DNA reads TGTGCCAGCAGGACGACTAGCGGCGTCACAGATACGCAGTATTTT. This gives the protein CASRTTSGVTDTQYF.

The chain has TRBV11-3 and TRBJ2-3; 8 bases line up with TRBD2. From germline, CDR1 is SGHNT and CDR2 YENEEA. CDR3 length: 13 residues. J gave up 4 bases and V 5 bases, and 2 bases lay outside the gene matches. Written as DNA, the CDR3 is TGTGCCAGCAGCCCCGGGGGGGCAGATACGCAGTATTTT. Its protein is CASSPGGADTQYF.

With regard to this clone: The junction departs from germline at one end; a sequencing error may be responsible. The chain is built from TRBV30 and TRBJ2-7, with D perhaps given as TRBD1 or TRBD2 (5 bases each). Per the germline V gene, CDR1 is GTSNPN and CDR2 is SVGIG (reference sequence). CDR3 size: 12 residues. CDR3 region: CAWSVQRGRRDF. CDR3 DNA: TGTGCCTGGAGTGTTCAGAGGGGACGTAGGGACTTC.

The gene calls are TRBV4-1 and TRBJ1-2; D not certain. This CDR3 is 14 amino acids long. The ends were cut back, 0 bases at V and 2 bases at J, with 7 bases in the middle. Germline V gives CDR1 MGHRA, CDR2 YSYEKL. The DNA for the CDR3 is TGCGCCAGCAGCCAAGAAAAGGGAAACTATGGCTACACCTTC. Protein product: CASSQEKGNYGYTF.

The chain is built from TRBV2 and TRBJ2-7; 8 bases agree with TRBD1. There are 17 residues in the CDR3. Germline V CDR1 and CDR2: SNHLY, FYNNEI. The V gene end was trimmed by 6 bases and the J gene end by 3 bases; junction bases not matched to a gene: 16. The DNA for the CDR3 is TGTGCCAGCAGCCCAACGGTGGGCAGGGGGCCAGGCTACGAGCAGTACTTC. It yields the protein CASSPTVGRGPGYEQYF.

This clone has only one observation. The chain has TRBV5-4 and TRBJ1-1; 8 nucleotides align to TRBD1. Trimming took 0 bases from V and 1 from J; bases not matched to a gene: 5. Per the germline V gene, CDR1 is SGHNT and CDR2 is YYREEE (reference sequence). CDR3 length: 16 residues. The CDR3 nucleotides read TGTGCCAGCAGCTTGGGCTCCGGGACAGGGAACACTGAAGCTTTCTTT. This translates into CASSLGSGTGNTEAFF.

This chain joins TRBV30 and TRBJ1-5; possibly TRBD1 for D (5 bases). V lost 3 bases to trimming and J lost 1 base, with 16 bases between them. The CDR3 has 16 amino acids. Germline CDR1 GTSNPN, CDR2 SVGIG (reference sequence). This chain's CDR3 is CAWRDNSWGSNQPQHF. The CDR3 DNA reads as TGTGCCTGGAGAGATAATTCGTGGGGGAGCAATCAGCCCCAGCATTTT. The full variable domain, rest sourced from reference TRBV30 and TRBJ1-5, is SQTIHQWPATLVQPVGSPLSLECTVEGTSNPNLYWYRQAAGRGLQLLFYSVGIGQISSEVPQNLSASRPQDRQFILSSKKLLLSDSGFYLCAWRDNSWGSNQPQHFGDGTRLSIL.

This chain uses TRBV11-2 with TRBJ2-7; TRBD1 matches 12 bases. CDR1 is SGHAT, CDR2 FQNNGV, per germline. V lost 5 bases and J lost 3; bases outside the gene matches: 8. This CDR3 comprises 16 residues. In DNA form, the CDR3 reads TGTGCCAGCAGCGCCTGGGACAGGGGGCTTATCTACGAGCAGTACTTC. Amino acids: CASSAWDRGLIYEQYF.

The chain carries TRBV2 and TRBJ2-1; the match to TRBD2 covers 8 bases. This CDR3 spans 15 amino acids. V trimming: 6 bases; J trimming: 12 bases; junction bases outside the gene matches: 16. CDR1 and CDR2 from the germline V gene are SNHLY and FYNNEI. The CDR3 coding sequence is TGTGCCAGCAGCGACCTAGCGGGTATGCTCGGTCGGCAGTTCTTC. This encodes CASSDLAGMLGRQFF. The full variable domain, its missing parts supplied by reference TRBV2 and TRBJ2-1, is EPEVTQTPSHQVTQMGQEVILRCVPISNHLYFYWYRQILGQKVEFLVSFYNNEISEKSEIFDDQFSVERPDGSNFTLKIRSTKLEDSAMYFCASSDLAGMLGRQFFGPGTRLTVL.

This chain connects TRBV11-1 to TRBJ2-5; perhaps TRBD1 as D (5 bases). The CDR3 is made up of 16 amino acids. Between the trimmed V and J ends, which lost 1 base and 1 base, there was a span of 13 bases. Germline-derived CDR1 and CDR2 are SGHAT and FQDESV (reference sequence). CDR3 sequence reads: CASSLGQPGVQETQYF. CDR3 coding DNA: TGTGCCAGCAGCTTAGGACAGCCTGGGGTCCAAGAGACCCAGTACTTC. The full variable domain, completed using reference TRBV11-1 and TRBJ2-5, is EAEVAQSPRYKITEKSQAVAFWCDPISGHATLYWYRQILGQGPELLVQFQDESVVDDSQLPKDRFSAERLKGVDSTLKIQPAELGDSAMYLCASSLGQPGVQETQYFGPGTRLLVL.

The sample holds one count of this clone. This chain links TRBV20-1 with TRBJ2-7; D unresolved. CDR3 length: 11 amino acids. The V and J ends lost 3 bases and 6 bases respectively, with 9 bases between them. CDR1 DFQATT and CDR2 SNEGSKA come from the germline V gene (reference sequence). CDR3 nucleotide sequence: TGCAGTGCTAGCCCTACCCCCGAGCAGTACTTC. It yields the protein CSASPTPEQYF.

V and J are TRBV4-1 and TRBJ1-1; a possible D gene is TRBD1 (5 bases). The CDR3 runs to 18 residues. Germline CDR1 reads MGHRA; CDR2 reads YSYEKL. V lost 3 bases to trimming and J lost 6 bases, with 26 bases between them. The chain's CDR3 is CASSQGTLQKQRIAEAFF. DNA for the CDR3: TGCGCCAGCAGCCAGGGGACTTTACAAAAACAAAGGATCGCTGAAGCTTTCTTT.

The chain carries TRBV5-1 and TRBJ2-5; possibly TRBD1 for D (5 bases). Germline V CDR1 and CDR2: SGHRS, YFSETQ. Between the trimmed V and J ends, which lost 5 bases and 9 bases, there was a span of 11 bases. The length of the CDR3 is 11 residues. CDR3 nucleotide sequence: TGCGCCAGCAGATCTGAAGGGGCCCAGTACTTC. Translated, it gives CASRSEGAQYF.

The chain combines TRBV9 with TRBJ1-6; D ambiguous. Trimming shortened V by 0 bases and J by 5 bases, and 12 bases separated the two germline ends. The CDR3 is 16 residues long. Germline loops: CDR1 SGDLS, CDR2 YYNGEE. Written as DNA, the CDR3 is TGTGCCAGCAGCGTAGACGGGGTCTCGGATAATTCACCCCTCCACTTT. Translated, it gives CASSVDGVSDNSPLHF.

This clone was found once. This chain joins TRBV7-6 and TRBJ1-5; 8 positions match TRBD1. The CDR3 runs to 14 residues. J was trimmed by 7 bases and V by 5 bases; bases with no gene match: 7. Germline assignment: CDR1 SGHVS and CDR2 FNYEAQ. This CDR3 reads CASSPRDRYQPQHF. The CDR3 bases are TGTGCCAGCAGCCCAAGGGACAGGTACCAGCCCCAGCATTTT.

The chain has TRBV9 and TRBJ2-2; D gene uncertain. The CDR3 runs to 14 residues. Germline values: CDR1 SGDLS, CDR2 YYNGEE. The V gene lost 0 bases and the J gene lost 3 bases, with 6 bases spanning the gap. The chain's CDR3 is CASSVGQHTGELFF. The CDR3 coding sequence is TGTGCCAGCAGCGTAGGGCAGCACACCGGGGAGCTGTTTTTT. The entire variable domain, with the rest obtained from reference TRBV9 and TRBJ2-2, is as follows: DSGVTQTPKHLITATGQRVTLRCSPRSGDLSVYWYQQSLDQGLQFLIQYYNGEERAKGNILERFSAQQFPDLHSELNLSSLELGDSALYFCASSVGQHTGELFFGEGSRLTVL.

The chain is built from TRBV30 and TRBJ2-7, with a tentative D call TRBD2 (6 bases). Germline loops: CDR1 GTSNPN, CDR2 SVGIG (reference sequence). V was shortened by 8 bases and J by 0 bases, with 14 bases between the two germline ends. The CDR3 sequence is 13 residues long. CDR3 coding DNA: TGTGCCGGGAACCGGGACTCCTCCTACGAGCAGTACTTC. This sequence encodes CAGNRDSSYEQYF. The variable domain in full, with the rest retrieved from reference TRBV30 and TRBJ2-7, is SQTIHQWPATLVQPVGSPLSLECTVEGTSNPNLYWYRQAAGRGLQLLFYSVGIGQISSEVPQNLSASRPQDRQFILSSKKLLLSDSGFYLCAGNRDSSYEQYFGPGTRLTVT.

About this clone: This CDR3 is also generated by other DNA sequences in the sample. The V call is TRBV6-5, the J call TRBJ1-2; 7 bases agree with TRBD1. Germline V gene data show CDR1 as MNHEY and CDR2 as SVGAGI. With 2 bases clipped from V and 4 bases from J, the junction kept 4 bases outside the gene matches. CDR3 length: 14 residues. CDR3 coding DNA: TGTGCCAGCAGTTACGGGGGACAGCCCTATGGCTACACCTTC. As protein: CASSYGGQPYGYTF.

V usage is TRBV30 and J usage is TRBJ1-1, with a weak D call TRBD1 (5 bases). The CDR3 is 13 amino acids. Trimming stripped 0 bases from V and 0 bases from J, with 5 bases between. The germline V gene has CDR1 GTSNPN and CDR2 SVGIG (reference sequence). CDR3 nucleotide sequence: TGTGCCTGGAGTGTACAGGTGAACACTGAAGCTTTCTTT. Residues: CAWSVQVNTEAFF. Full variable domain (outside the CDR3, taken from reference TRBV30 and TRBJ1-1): SQTIHQWPATLVQPVGSPLSLECTVEGTSNPNLYWYRQAAGRGLQLLFYSVGIGQISSEVPQNLSASRPQDRQFILSSKKLLLSDSGFYLCAWSVQVNTEAFFGQGTRLTVV.

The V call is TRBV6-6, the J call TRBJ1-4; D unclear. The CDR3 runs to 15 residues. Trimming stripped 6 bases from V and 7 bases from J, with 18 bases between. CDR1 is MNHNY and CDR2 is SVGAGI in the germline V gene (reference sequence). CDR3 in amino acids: CASRGSTGMSEKLFF. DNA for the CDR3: TGTGCCAGCAGAGGTTCCACCGGGATGAGTGAAAAACTGTTTTTT.

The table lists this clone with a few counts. The CDR3 nucleotides are TGTGCCAGCAGTTACTCATCTTGGGGGGGGAAAGAAAAACTGTTTTTT. Protein: CASSYSSWGGKEKLFF. This chain links TRBV6-5 with TRBJ1-4; D may be TRBD1 (5 bases). V shed 0 bases and J shed 8 bases, with 16 bases lying between them. The CDR3 runs 16 residues. Germline V CDR1 and CDR2: MNHEY, SVGAGI.

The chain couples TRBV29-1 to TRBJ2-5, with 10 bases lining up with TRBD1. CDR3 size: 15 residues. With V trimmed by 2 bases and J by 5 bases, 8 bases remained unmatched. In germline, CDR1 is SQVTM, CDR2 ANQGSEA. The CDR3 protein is CSVEWDRGPWETQYF. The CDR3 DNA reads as TGCAGCGTTGAATGGGACAGGGGTCCATGGGAGACCCAGTACTTC. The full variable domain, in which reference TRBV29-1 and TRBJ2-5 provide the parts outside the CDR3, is SAVISQKPSRDICQRGTSLTIQCQVDSQVTMMFWYRQQPGQSLTLIATANQGSEATYESGFVIDKFPISRPNLTFSTLTVSNMSPEDSSIYLCSVEWDRGPWETQYFGPGTRLLVL.

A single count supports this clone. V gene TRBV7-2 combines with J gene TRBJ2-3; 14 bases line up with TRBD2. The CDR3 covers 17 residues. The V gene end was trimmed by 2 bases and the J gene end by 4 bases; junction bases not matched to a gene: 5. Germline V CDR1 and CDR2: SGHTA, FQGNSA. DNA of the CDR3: TGTGCCAGCAGCTTACCGACTAGCGGGGGGGCCTCAGATACGCAGTATTTT. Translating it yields CASSLPTSGGASDTQYF.

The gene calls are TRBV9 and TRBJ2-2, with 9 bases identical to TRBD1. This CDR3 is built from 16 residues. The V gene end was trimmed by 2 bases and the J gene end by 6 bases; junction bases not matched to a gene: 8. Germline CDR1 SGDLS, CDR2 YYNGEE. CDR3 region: CASSVGTGWRAGELFF. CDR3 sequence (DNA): TGTGCCAGCAGCGTGGGGACAGGGTGGAGGGCCGGGGAGCTGTTTTTT.

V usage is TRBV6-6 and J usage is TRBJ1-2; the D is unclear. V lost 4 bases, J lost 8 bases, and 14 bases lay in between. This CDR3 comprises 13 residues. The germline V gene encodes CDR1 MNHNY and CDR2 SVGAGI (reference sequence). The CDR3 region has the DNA TGTGCCAGCAGTTCTGACACAACGAGCGGCTACACCTTC. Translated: CASSSDTTSGYTF.

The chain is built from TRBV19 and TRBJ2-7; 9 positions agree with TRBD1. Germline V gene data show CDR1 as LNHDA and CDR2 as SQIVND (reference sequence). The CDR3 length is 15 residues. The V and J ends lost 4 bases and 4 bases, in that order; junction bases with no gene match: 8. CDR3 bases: TGTGCCAGTAGTAGGGAGGACAGGGGAGAATACGAGCAGTACTTC. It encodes CASSREDRGEYEQYF. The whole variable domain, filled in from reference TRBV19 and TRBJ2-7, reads DGGITQSPKYLFRKEGQNVTLSCEQNLNHDAMYWYRQDPGQGLRLIYYSQIVNDFQKGDIAEGYSVSREKKESFPLTVTSAQKNPTAFYLCASSREDRGEYEQYFGPGTRLTVT.

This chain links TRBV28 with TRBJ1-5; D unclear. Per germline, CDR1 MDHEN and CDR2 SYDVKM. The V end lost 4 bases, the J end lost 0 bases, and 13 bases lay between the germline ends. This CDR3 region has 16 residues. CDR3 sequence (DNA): TGTGCCAGCAGTTCGATATGGTCTAATAGCAATCAGCCCCAGCATTTT. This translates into CASSSIWSNSNQPQHF.

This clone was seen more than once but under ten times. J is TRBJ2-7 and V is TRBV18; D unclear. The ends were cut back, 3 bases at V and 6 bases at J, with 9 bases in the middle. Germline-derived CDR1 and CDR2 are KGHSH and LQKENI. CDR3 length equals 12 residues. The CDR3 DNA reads TGTGCCAGCTCACCCGAAATGGTCGAGCAGTACTTC. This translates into CASSPEMVEQYF.

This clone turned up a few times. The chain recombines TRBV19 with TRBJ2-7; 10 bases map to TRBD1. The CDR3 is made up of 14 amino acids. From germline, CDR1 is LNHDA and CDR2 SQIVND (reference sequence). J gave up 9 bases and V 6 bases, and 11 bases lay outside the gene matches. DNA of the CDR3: TGTGCCAGTAGCCCGACAGGGGGCGTTTTTAGGCAGTACTTC. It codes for CASSPTGGVFRQYF.

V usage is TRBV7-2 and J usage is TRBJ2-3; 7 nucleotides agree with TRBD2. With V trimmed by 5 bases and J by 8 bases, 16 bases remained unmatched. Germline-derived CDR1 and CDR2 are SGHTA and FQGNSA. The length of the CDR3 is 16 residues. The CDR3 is CASSPGVPGLSGTQYF. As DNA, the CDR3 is TGTGCCAGCAGCCCAGGAGTCCCGGGACTATCTGGTACGCAGTATTTT. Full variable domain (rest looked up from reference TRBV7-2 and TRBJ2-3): GAGVSQSPSNKVTEKGKDVELRCDPISGHTALYWYRQSLGQGLEFLIYFQGNSAPDKSGLPSDRFSAERTGGSVSTLTIQRTQQEDSAVYLCASSPGVPGLSGTQYFGPGTRLTVL.